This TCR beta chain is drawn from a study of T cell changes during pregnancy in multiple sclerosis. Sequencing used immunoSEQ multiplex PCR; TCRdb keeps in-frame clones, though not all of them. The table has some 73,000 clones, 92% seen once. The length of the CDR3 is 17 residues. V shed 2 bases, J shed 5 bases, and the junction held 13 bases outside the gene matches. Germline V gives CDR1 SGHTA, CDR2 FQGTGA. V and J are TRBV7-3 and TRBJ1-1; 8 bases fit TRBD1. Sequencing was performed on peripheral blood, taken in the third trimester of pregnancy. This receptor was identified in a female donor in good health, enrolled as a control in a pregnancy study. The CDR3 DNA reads TGTGCCAGCAGCTTATTTTCCCCAGGGGGCTCGGGGACTGAAGCTTTCTTT. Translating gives CASSLFSPGGSGTEAFF. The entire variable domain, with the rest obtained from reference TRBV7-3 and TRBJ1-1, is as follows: GAGVSQTPSNKVTEKGKYVELRCDPISGHTALYWYRQSLGQGPEFLIYFQGTGAADDSGLPNDRFFAVRPEGSVSTLKIQRTERGDSAVYLCASSLFSPGGSGTEAFFGQGTRLTVV.